The clone carrying this T cell receptor beta chain showed up just a few times. Its specificity is unknown. TCR beta libraries were made by quantitative 5'-RACE with molecular barcodes. TCRdb re-called the 5' RACE reads through MiXCR, storing one row per CDR3 protein. The table has fewer than 750,000 distinct CDR3 sequences, 15% to 20% seen once. The sample comes from a study of CD8 T cells in ankylosing spondylitis. The CDR3 loop spans 14 amino acids. Per the germline V gene, CDR1 is MNHNS and CDR2 is SASEGT. Whole-study findings and limits: Characteristic, it appeared, of ankylosing spondylitis blood was a TCR beta motif of roughly eight highly homologous variants. As for the disease-linked clones, they showed a CD8+ phenotype and occurred at relatively low frequencies in peripheral blood. Clones tied to disease were said to be significantly enriched in matched ankylosing spondylitis synovial fluid. Past studies reported some motif variants in reactive arthritis synovial fluid and blood.

Sample: blood, either unsorted or a sorted T cell fraction (not recorded which). The TCR comes from a male donor with ankylosing spondylitis. The chain is built from TRBV6-1 and TRBJ1-5, with D uncertain. DNA of the CDR3: TGTGCGTCGTATTCGGACTATAGCAATCAGCCCCAGCATTTT. Its protein is CASYSDYSNQPQHF.